The sample holds a few counts of the clone carrying this T cell receptor (beta chain). The sample comes from a study of blood T cells in healthy people across ages. Together with a sample-barcoded 5' primer, a J-beta primer mix was included in a second PCR lasting about 7 to 11 cycles. Each CDR3 protein gets one entry after TCRdb re-called the 5' RACE reads with MiXCR. The sample carries some 930,000 distinct CDR3 sequences, almost 30% recorded once. Germline V lookup: CDR1 MNHEY, CDR2 SVGAGI. V was clipped by 5 bases and J by 9 bases, with 14 bases between them. The CDR3 extends over 13 amino acids. These records were also assigned to another study, of T cells of mothers and their children.

This receptor was taken from a woman in her forties in good health. This sequence joins TRBV6-5 and TRBJ2-1; D tentatively fits TRBD1 or TRBD2 (5 bases each). Source material: blood. The CDR3 DNA reads TGTGCCAGCAGTACGGGACCGTGGGGTGAGCAGTTCTTC. Amino acids: CASSTGPWGEQFF.